This T cell receptor (beta chain) was recovered during a study of CD8+ T cells in alopecia areata. Across the study: At a dose of 5 to 10 mg twice daily, oral tofacitinib was given to treated patients. Overall study findings and caveats: Tofacitinib significantly lowered scalp clonality and expanded CD8+ clones among the top 100.

In each case, RNA was isolated and then reverse transcribed into cDNA as the sequencing template. Clones were read by immunoSEQ multiplex PCR, and TCRdb kept only the in-frame ones, dropping some. The data contain roughly 64,000 clones, about 45% of them singletons. The sample holds a few counts of this clone. Antigen: not known. The V gene end was trimmed by 3 bases and the J gene end by 3 bases; junction bases not matched to a gene: 5. CDR3 length equals 13 residues. Germline-derived CDR1 and CDR2 are SQVTM and ANQGSEA. Noted treatment: oral pan-JAK inhibitor, 5-10 mg twice daily. The receptor was isolated from a human donor with alopecia areata. The rearrangement joins TRBV29-1 to TRBJ2-7, with 7 bases matching TRBD1. Sequenced here: CD8+ T cells sorted from blood, sampled at approximately week 36, from a patient treated with tofacitinib. The CDR3 here is CSVELGTDYEQYF. CDR3 DNA: TGCAGCGTTGAGTTGGGGACAGACTACGAGCAGTACTTC.